The sample holds many counts of the clone carrying this TCR beta chain. Antigen: not known. The CDR3 extends over 15 amino acids. Looked up from germline, CDR1 is SGHRS and CDR2 is YFSETQ. V gave up 2 bases and J gave up 6 bases; unmatched junction bases: 6. The sample originates from a study of spatial heterogeneity in lung cancer. Study conclusions and caveats: Ubiquitous expanded tumor TCRs appeared in blood more at resection than follow-up.

As for time point: sample taken at primary tumor resection. Samples were donated by 72 untreated early-stage non-small cell lung cancer patients. The sequenced material consisted of unsorted whole RNA from tumor, nontumor lung or frozen PBMC. A single record per CDR3 protein comes from TCRdb applying MiXCR to the 5' RACE reads. The sample shows more than 5,500 distinct CDR3 sequences, about 6.7% of them seen only once. V is TRBV5-1 and J is TRBJ2-1; 9 bases line up with TRBD2. The sample was PBMCs, taken at surgery. This clonotype was obtained from a male donor with early-stage non-small cell lung cancer. CDR3 sequence (DNA): TGCGCCAGCAGCTTTAACTCGGGACTAGCCAATGAGCAGTTCTTC. As protein: CASSFNSGLANEQFF.